Sequencing of this T cell receptor beta chain was carried out in a study of cytomegalovirus exposure and HLA in healthy donors. The PCR ran on 60 Vbeta and 13 Jbeta primers. The protocol was immunoSEQ multiplex PCR, while the TCRdb copy is restricted to in-frame clones and leaves out a portion. The data show 150,000 or so clones, over 75% seen once. CDR3 length: 11 amino acids. Trimming stripped 11 bases from V and 4 bases from J, with 11 bases between. The germline CDR1 and CDR2 sequences are MNHNS and SASEGT. This clone was detected only a few times. Each donor was healthy, and each was a bone marrow donor.

The source material was PBMCs. The chain uses TRBV6-1 and TRBJ2-5; D unresolved. The receptor was derived from a man aged 45-65 years in good health and CMV-seropositive. The CDR3 DNA is TGTGCCCGCGGCGACCGAGAGACCCAGTACTTC. Protein sequence: CARGDRETQYF.